Described below is a single TCR beta chain sequence and its context. These data belong to a study of blood T cell repertoires in COVID-19. Overall study context: The study drew acute and convalescent COVID-19 samples from the United States, Italy and Spain. T cells, B-cell-depleted T cells, or PBMCs provided the cDNA or gDNA that served as material.

Source study methods: Reference gene primer amplification gave nucleated cell count estimates. Sequencing was performed with immunoSEQ multiplex PCR; in TCRdb, only in-frame clones are kept and a portion is missing. Clone size and V and J calls were adopted from that table, with D and trimming inferred from the DNA. The sample yields approximately 100,000 clones, roughly 88% seen once. This CDR3 has 14 residues. Germline-derived CDR1 and CDR2 are MDHEN and SYDVKM. J was trimmed by 7 bases and V by 7 bases; bases with no gene match: 7. The clonotype originates from a human donor in a cohort sampled during active COVID-19. Sequencing was carried out using peripheral blood. V gene TRBV28 combines with J gene TRBJ1-5; TRBD1 matches 10 bases. The CDR3 region is CASNSGQGGQPQHF. Written as DNA, the CDR3 is TGTGCCAGCAATTCCGGACAGGGGGGCCAGCCCCAGCATTTT. The entire variable domain, with the rest obtained from reference TRBV28 and TRBJ1-5, is as follows: DVKVTQSSRYLVKRTGEKVFLECVQDMDHENMFWYRQDPGLGLRLIYFSYDVKMKEKGDIPEGYSVSREKKERFSLILESASTNQTSMYLCASNSGQGGQPQHFGDGTRLSIL.